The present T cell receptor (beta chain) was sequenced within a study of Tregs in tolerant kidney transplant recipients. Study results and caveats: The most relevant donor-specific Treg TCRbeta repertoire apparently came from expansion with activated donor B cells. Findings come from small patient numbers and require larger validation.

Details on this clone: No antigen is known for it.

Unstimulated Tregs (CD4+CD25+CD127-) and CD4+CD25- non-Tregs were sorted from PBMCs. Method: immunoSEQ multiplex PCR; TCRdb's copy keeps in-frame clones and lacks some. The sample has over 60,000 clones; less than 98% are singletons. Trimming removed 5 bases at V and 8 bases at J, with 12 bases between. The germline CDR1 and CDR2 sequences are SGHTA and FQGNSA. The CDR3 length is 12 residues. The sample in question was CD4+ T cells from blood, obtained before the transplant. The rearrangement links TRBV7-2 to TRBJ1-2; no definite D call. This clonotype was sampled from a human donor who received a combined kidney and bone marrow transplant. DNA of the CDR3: TGTGCCAGCAGCCCGGCAGAGGGCGGCTACACCTTC. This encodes CASSPAEGGYTF.